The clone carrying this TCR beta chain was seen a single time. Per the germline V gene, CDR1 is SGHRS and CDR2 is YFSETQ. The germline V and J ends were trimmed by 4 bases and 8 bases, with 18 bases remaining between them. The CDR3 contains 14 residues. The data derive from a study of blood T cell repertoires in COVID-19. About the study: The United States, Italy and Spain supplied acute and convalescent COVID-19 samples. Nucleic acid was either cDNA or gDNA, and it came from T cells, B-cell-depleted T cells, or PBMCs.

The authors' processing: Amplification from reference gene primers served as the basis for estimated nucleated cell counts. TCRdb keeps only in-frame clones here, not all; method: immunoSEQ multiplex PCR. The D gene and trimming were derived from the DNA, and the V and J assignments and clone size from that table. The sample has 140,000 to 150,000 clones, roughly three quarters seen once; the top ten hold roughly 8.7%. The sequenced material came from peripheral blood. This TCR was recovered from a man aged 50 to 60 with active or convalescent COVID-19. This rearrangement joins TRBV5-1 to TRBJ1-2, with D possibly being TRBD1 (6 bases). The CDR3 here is CASSMEQGIRGYTF. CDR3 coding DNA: TGCGCCAGCAGCATGGAGCAGGGGATTAGAGGCTACACCTTC. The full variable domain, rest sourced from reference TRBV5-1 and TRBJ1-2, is KAGVTQTPRYLIKTRGQQVTLSCSPISGHRSVSWYQQTPGQGLQFLFEYFSETQRNKGNFPGRFSGRQFSNSRSEMNVSTLELGDSALYLCASSMEQGIRGYTFGSGTRLTVV.